This entry features one TCR beta chain sequence. The PCR employed 60 Vbeta primers together with 13 Jbeta primers. Profiling relied on immunoSEQ multiplex PCR, and the TCRdb table lists in-frame clones only, not all of them. Of under 200,000 clones in the sample, about 85% are singletons; the top ten hold about 3.8%. The donors (healthy individuals) were bone marrow donors. This specimen belongs to a study of cytomegalovirus exposure and HLA in healthy donors. Looking at the study overall: A previous analysis identified 100 million to 120 million unique TCR beta sequences derived from some 200 million T cells.

CDR3 length: 15 residues. CDR1 is SGHVS, CDR2 FQNEAQ, per germline. V was clipped by 1 base and J by 0 bases, with 9 bases between them. The clonotype comes from a man between 45 and 60 years old in good health and CMV-seronegative. The sequenced sample was PBMCs. The rearrangement links TRBV7-8 to TRBJ1-1; maybe TRBD1 (6 bases). The CDR3 reads CASSLGGQMNTEAFF. The CDR3 nucleotides read TGTGCCAGCAGCTTAGGTGGACAGATGAACACTGAAGCTTTCTTT.